This TCR beta chain was obtained from a study of blood T cell repertoires in COVID-19 (TCRdb year 2020). Study-level background: Samples from collaborators originated in the United States, Italy and Spain and spanned both the acute and convalescent phases of COVID-19. The repertoires were released in a freely available public database meant as a resource for research on the immune response to SARS-CoV-2. A de-identified subject ID, COVID-19 status, age in years and sex were almost always included in the sample metadata. HLA class I and class II types, where available, came from metadata supplied by the sample provider rather than from assay-based typing. Samples came from the ongoing ImmuneRACE study (first 160 participants) plus 1,254 subjects from 6 global collaborators. The dataset comprised deeply sampled blood TCRbeta repertoires from subjects exposed to, actively infected with, or recovered from COVID-19. The prospective study material was composed of cDNA or gDNA derived from T cells, B-cell-depleted T cells, or PBMCs. What the research found in general, with its limitations: How much clinical and demographic metadata was included differed by source and by participant, and the metadata was provided uncurated.

CDR1 and CDR2, looked up from the germline V gene, are MDHEN and SYDVKM. Trimming at the junction amounts to 5 bases on V and 1 base on J, and the germline ends lie 5 bases apart. The CDR3 contains 13 residues, cysteine and phenylalanine counted. Just CDR3 DNA is preserved here, 39 bases in frame from base 1. Each collaborating institution followed its own protocols to collect whole blood in K2EDTA tubes. For TCRbeta analysis, collaborators shipped samples in one of three forms: frozen whole blood, isolated PBMCs, or DNA extracted from either of those sample types. TCRbeta CDR3 regions were amplified from genomic DNA using the immunoSEQ Assay, a bias-controlled multiplex PCR. The authors' analysis ran thus. Nucleated cell counts per sample were estimated from amplification of reference gene primers within the assay. Sequence reads were collapsed and filtered to measure the absolute abundance of every unique TCRbeta CDR3 rearrangement. For each sample, productive Simpson clonality was calculated by taking the square root of Simpson's diversity index across productive rearrangements. Drawn from immuneACCESS, this table holds only the in-frame rearrangements with V and J called that TCRdb kept. Clones are partly lost; checked studies trace under half to an unresolved V gene and leave the rest unexplained. V and J calls and clone size are copied from that table; D and trimming were computed from the DNA. This sample gives tens of thousands of clones in total; approximately 90% of them show up just once. 9.5% to 13% of the sample goes to the ten largest clones.

For this clone: This clone's antigen is unknown. Base quality data are lacking; no much larger clone is found one base away.

The sequence is built from TRBV28 and TRBJ2-2; no D gene call is confident. The sequenced sample was peripheral blood. The TCR originated in a man between 65 and 85 years old with active or convalescent COVID-19. DNA sequence: TGTGCCAGCAGTCACAGGAACACCGGGGAGCTGTTTTTT. The encoded protein is CASSHRNTGELFF.